This T cell receptor (beta chain) is from a study of cytomegalovirus exposure and HLA in healthy donors. Both 60 Vbeta primers and 13 Jbeta primers went into the PCR. The repertoire was sequenced with immunoSEQ multiplex PCR; TCRdb's copy has only in-frame clones and lacks some. The sample has approximately 58,000 clones; around 83% are singletons. The CDR3 spans 12 residues. The junction had 1 base not matched to a gene; V was cut back by 5 bases and J by 4 bases. Germline V gene lookup returns CDR1 SGHVS and CDR2 FNYEAQ. The V and J genes are TRBV7-6 and TRBJ2-7; TRBD2 agrees at 8 bases. The specimen was PBMCs. This receptor was identified in a man under 40 in good health and CMV-seronegative. The CDR3 loop reads CASSPGGYEQYF. CDR3 nucleotide sequence: TGTGCCAGCAGCCCGGGAGGGTACGAGCAGTACTTC.